Below are 30 T cell receptor beta chains sequenced from a single sample in a study of OX40 agonist ivuxolimab in advanced cancers. Assay used: immunoSEQ multiplex PCR; TCRdb lists only in-frame clones, some missing. This sample has 80,000 to 100,000 clones; roughly 94% occur once, and the top ten carry roughly 0.5%. The specimen comprised CD4+ or CD8+ T cells sorted from blood, sampled in a trial of the OX40 agonist ivuxolimab. Receptors originate from an adult with an advanced solid tumor such as melanoma, head and neck, liver or kidney cancer.

The DNA of the CDR3 is TGCGCCAGCAGCTTTGTGGCAGGCCAGAACACTGAAGCTTTCTTT. Protein product: CASSFVAGQNTEAFF. J is TRBJ1-1 and V is TRBV5-1, with D unclear. The CDR3 loop spans 15 amino acids. Germline CDR1 and CDR2: SGHRS and YFSETQ. Trimming shortened V by 2 bases and J by 1 base, and 12 bases separated the two germline ends.

The chain carries TRBV7-9 and TRBJ2-1, with TRBD2 matching 11 bases. This CDR3 has 19 amino acids. Germline V CDR1 and CDR2: SEHNR, FQNEAQ (reference sequence). V lost 2 bases and J lost 7; bases outside the gene matches: 16. CDR3 sequence reads: CASSLQVLAGAKGSNEQFF. In nucleotides, the CDR3 is TGTGCCAGCAGCTTACAAGTACTAGCGGGGGCAAAGGGTAGTAATGAGCAGTTCTTC.

The V call is TRBV5-1, the J call TRBJ1-6; no clear D gene. V lost 1 base and J 8 bases, leaving 7 bases between the germline ends. This CDR3 comprises 13 residues. Germline V gene lookup returns CDR1 SGHRS and CDR2 YFSETQ. This CDR3 is CASSLSRDSPLHF. Written as DNA, the CDR3 is TGCGCCAGCAGCTTGAGTCGGGATTCACCCCTCCACTTT.

V is TRBV5-1 and J is TRBJ2-7; 9 positions agree with TRBD1. The CDR3 spans 15 residues. Per the germline V gene, CDR1 is SGHRS and CDR2 is YFSETQ. The J segment lost 5 bases and the V segment lost 0 bases, leaving 6 bases of the junction unmatched. This chain's CDR3 is CASSLGDREKNEQYF. The CDR3 bases are TGCGCCAGCAGCTTGGGGGACAGGGAAAAAAACGAGCAGTACTTC.

This clone has only one observation. The V and J genes are TRBV19 and TRBJ2-3; 8 nucleotides align to TRBD2. Germline loops: CDR1 LNHDA, CDR2 SQIVND (reference sequence). The V segment lost 9 bases and the J segment 4 bases; nucleotides outside the gene matches: 12. There are 15 residues in the CDR3. The chain's CDR3 is CASHNSGESADTQYF. CDR3 nucleotide sequence: TGTGCCAGCCATAATAGCGGGGAGTCCGCAGATACGCAGTATTTT.

The chain couples TRBV30 to TRBJ1-6; TRBD1 aligns across 7 bases. The germline V gene encodes CDR1 GTSNPN and CDR2 SVGIG (reference sequence). V dropped 3 bases and J dropped 4; count of bases not matched to a gene: 6. The CDR3 loop spans 15 amino acids. The CDR3: CAWRGPGQYNSPLHF. The DNA for the CDR3 is TGTGCCTGGAGAGGTCCGGGACAGTATAATTCACCCCTCCACTTT.

The chain combines TRBV29-1 with TRBJ1-2; D ambiguous. Trimming took off 4 bases at V and 5 bases at J, with 8 bases between the two ends. CDR1 and CDR2 from the germline V gene are SQVTM and ANQGSEA. The CDR3 runs 11 residues. CDR3 amino acids: CSVVKGYGYTF. The CDR3 nucleotides read TGCAGCGTTGTGAAGGGATATGGCTACACCTTC.

This clone was recorded only once. The rearrangement uses TRBV5-1 and TRBJ2-1; 9 bases agree with TRBD2. The CDR3 runs to 16 residues. CDR1 and CDR2 (germline): SGHRS, YFSETQ. V gave up 2 bases and J gave up 5 bases; unmatched junction bases: 8. CDR3 sequence: CASSFPERGANNEQFF. The CDR3 DNA sequence: TGCGCCAGCAGCTTTCCTGAGCGGGGGGCGAACAATGAGCAGTTCTTC.

The V call is TRBV19, the J call TRBJ1-2; TRBD1 agrees at 9 bases. CDR3 length equals 15 residues. Germline assignment: CDR1 LNHDA and CDR2 SQIVND (reference sequence). V gave up 4 bases and J gave up 3 bases; unmatched junction bases: 6. CDR3 region: CASSTSTGGDYGYTF. The CDR3 DNA reads TGTGCCAGTAGTACCTCGACAGGGGGTGACTATGGCTACACCTTC.

The gene calls are TRBV5-1 and TRBJ2-2, with 7 bases lining up with TRBD1. The CDR3 consists of 16 residues. The V and J ends lost 3 bases and 5 bases, in that order; junction bases with no gene match: 10. The germline gives CDR1 SGHRS, CDR2 YFSETQ. CDR3 bases: TGCGCCAGCAGCTCTGACCCCGGGACAGTTACCGGGGAGCTGTTTTTT. Translated: CASSSDPGTVTGELFF.

The rearrangement links TRBV5-1 to TRBJ1-6; D not resolved. Trimming took off 4 bases at V and 2 bases at J, with 19 bases between the two ends. This CDR3 is built from 18 residues. Germline lookup yields CDR1 SGHRS and CDR2 YFSETQ. Here the CDR3 DNA reads TGCGCCAGCAGCCCGATGGGCCAGACTAGTACCTATAATTCACCCCTCCACTTT. Translated: CASSPMGQTSTYNSPLHF.

The V and J genes are TRBV7-9 and TRBJ2-5; either TRBD1 or TRBD2 may fit D (5 bases each). The CDR3 consists of 12 residues. V lost 5 bases, J lost 5 bases, and 9 bases lay in between. Germline CDR1 reads SEHNR; CDR2 reads FQNEAQ (reference sequence). The CDR3 coding sequence is TGTGCCAGCAGCGCCGAGGGGGAGACCCAGTACTTC. Amino acids: CASSAEGETQYF.

This rearrangement joins TRBV11-1 to TRBJ1-2, with 7 bases identical to TRBD1. CDR1 is SGHAT and CDR2 is FQDESV in the germline V gene (reference sequence). V lost 5 bases to trimming and J lost 0 bases; unmatched junction nucleotides: 6. This CDR3 is built from 15 residues. The CDR3, as DNA: TGTGCCAGCAGCGACCGGACAGGTTCTAACTATGGCTACACCTTC. Amino acids: CASSDRTGSNYGYTF. Together with reference TRBV11-1 and TRBJ1-2, the CDR3 gives the full variable domain: EAEVAQSPRYKITEKSQAVAFWCDPISGHATLYWYRQILGQGPELLVQFQDESVVDDSQLPKDRFSAERLKGVDSTLKIQPAELGDSAMYLCASSDRTGSNYGYTFGSGTRLTVV.

CDR3 residues: CASSHQGYLSTDTQYF. The CDR3 DNA is TGTGCCAGCAGCCATCAGGGTTATCTTAGCACAGATACGCAGTATTTT. The chain employs TRBV14 and TRBJ2-3; maybe TRBD1 (5 bases). This CDR3 has 16 residues. V lost 3 bases and J lost 0, with 13 bases in between. Per germline, CDR1 SGHDN and CDR2 FVKESK.

CDR3 sequence reads: CASSSKTSNEQFF. The CDR3 bases are TGTGCCAGCAGCTCCAAGACTAGCAATGAGCAGTTCTTC. The V and J genes are TRBV5-4 and TRBJ2-1; weak D call: TRBD2 (6 bases). Trimming pared 3 bases from V and 6 bases from J, leaving 10 bases between. The germline V gene encodes CDR1 SGHNT and CDR2 YYREEE (reference sequence). The CDR3 sequence is 13 residues long.

The V call is TRBV5-5, the J call TRBJ2-7, with D maybe TRBD2 (5 bases). The germline CDR1 and CDR2 sequences are SGHKS and YYEKEE (reference sequence). Trimming stripped 2 bases from V and 2 bases from J, with 8 bases between. The CDR3 consists of 13 residues. CDR3 sequence: CASSFDYTYEQYF. CDR3 sequence (DNA): TGTGCCAGCAGCTTTGACTACACCTACGAGCAGTACTTC.

The rearrangement joins TRBV6-5 to TRBJ2-7; TRBD2 matches 7 bases. There are 12 residues in the CDR3. The germline V gene has CDR1 MNHEY and CDR2 SVGAGI. The junction had 0 bases not matched to a gene; V was cut back by 2 bases and J by 5 bases. The CDR3 DNA reads as TGTGCCAGCAGTTACGCGGGGGACGAGCAGTACTTC. Translating gives CASSYAGDEQYF.

The V and J genes are TRBV18 and TRBJ2-5, with D unresolved. V lost 0 bases, J lost 5 bases, and 7 bases lay in between. CDR3 length: 13 residues. Germline-derived CDR1 and CDR2 are KGHSH and LQKENI. CDR3 sequence reads: CASSPPGEETQYF. The DNA of the CDR3 is TGTGCCAGCTCACCACCGGGTGAGGAGACCCAGTACTTC.

The chain carries TRBV6-6 and TRBJ1-3; 9 nucleotides line up with TRBD1. This CDR3 spans 16 amino acids. The germline CDR1 and CDR2 sequences are MNHNY and SVGAGI (reference sequence). J lost 3 bases, V lost 9 bases, and 12 bases had no gene match. Here the CDR3 reads CASTHLWDRDGNTIYF. In DNA, the CDR3 is TGTGCCAGTACGCACCTTTGGGACAGGGATGGAAACACCATATATTTT.

The genes are TRBV6-1 and TRBJ2-7, with unresolved D. CDR3 length: 12 amino acids. Germline V gives CDR1 MNHNS, CDR2 SASEGT. Deletions cut 4 bases from V and 3 bases from J, with 7 bases between. CDR3 amino acids: CASSVALYEQYF. The CDR3, as DNA: TGTGCCAGCAGTGTCGCCCTCTACGAGCAGTACTTC.

The V and J genes are TRBV30 and TRBJ1-4, with unresolved D. This CDR3 is built from 12 residues. Trimming left V 1 base short and J 6 bases short, with 6 bases between. Germline loops: CDR1 GTSNPN, CDR2 SVGIG (reference sequence). CDR3 coding DNA: TGTGCCTGGAGTGCACCTCATGAAAAACTGTTTTTT. Protein: CAWSAPHEKLFF.

This chain uses TRBV6-1 with TRBJ2-7, with 11 bases fitting TRBD2. The CDR3 loop spans 17 amino acids. Germline-derived CDR1 and CDR2 are MNHNS and SASEGT. The trim removed 2 bases at V and 3 bases at J, leaving 9 bases unmatched. CDR3 sequence: CASSEFSLAGGLYEQYF. In DNA form, the CDR3 reads TGTGCCAGCAGTGAATTCTCTCTAGCGGGGGGTCTCTACGAGCAGTACTTC.

This clone was seen once. This chain uses TRBV29-1 with TRBJ1-2; no clear D gene. From germline, CDR1 is SQVTM and CDR2 ANQGSEA. Trimming stripped 0 bases from V and 7 bases from J, with 12 bases between. The length of the CDR3 is 13 residues. The CDR3 region has the DNA TGCAGCGTTGAAGATCTAGAGGTCGGTGGCTACACCTTC. It codes for CSVEDLEVGGYTF.

The chain employs TRBV5-6 and TRBJ2-5, with TRBD1 matching over 9 bases. Germline V gene data show CDR1 as SGHDT and CDR2 as YYEEEE. The length of the CDR3 is 14 residues. After removal of 3 bases from V and 3 bases from J, the junction contained 3 bases not matched to a gene. This chain's CDR3 is CASSSGQGKETQYF. CDR3 coding DNA: TGTGCCAGCAGCTCCGGACAGGGGAAAGAGACCCAGTACTTC.

The chain has TRBV18 and TRBJ2-1; D might be TRBD1 or TRBD2, each matching 6 bases. V lost 3 bases, J lost 4 bases, and 22 bases lay in between. Germline V gene data show CDR1 as KGHSH and CDR2 as LQKENI. This CDR3 region has 18 residues. The CDR3 bases are TGTGCCAGCTCACCCCAGGGTCAGACAGGACTAAATTACAATGAGCAGTTCTTC. As protein: CASSPQGQTGLNYNEQFF.

CDR3 bases: TGTGCCAGCAGCTACCGGACAGGCGGCAATCAGCCCCAGCATTTT. Its protein is CASSYRTGGNQPQHF. The chain links TRBV7-9 to TRBJ1-5; the match to TRBD1 covers 7 bases. The J segment lost 2 bases and the V segment lost 4 bases, leaving 5 bases of the junction unmatched. Germline-derived CDR1 and CDR2 are SEHNR and FQNEAQ (reference sequence). CDR3 size: 15 residues.

This clone was seen a single time. The chain has TRBV7-8 and TRBJ2-5; D is possibly TRBD1 or TRBD2 (5 bases each). Trimming removed 1 base from V and 5 bases from J, with 14 bases in between. Germline V CDR1 and CDR2: SGHVS, FQNEAQ. CDR3 length: 15 amino acids. The CDR3 DNA reads TGTGCCAGCAGCTTAGACGGGACCCCGCAGGAGACCCAGTACTTC. Its protein is CASSLDGTPQETQYF.

The CDR3 DNA reads TGTGCCAGCAGTGCCTTCTACGAGCAGTACTTC. Translation gives CASSAFYEQYF. This rearrangement joins TRBV25-1 to TRBJ2-7; D gene ambiguous. The V gene's germline CDR1 is MGHDK and CDR2 SYGVNS. There are 11 residues in the CDR3. Trimming left V 4 bases short and J 3 bases short, with 4 bases between.

V and J are TRBV5-1 and TRBJ2-5; TRBD2 matches at 7 bases. CDR1 and CDR2 from the germline V gene are SGHRS and YFSETQ. Germline trimming cut 7 bases from V and 0 bases from J; bases unmatched to any gene: 12. The CDR3 sequence is 16 residues long. The CDR3 bases are TGCGCCAGCTCCCGGGATACTAGCGCGTACCAAGAGACCCAGTACTTC. This sequence encodes CASSRDTSAYQETQYF.

V is TRBV6-1 and J is TRBJ2-2, with D unresolved. The CDR3 consists of 13 residues. Germline CDR1 reads MNHNS; CDR2 reads SASEGT. V shed 3 bases and J shed 6 bases, with 8 bases lying between them. The CDR3 DNA sequence: TGTGCCAGCAGTGACAACCCCCCCGGGGAGCTGTTTTTT. Translating it yields CASSDNPPGELFF.